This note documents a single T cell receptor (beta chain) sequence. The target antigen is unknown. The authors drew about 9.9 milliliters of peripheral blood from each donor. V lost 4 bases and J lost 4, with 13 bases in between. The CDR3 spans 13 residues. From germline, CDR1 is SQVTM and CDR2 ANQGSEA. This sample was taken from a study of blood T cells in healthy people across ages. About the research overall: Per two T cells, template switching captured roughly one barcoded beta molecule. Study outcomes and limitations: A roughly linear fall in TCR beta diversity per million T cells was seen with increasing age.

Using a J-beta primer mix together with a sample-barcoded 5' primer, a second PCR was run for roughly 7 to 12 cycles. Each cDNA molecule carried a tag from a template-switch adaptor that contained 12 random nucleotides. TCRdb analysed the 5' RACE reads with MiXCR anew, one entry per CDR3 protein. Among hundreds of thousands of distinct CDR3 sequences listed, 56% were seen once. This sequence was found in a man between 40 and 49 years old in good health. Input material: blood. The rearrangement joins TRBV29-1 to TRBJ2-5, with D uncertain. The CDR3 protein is CSVVDRSRETQYF. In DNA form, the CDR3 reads TGCAGCGTTGTGGACCGAAGCCGAGAGACCCAGTACTTC.